The 8 T cell receptor beta chains presented below share a single source sample, sequenced in a study of beta chain features in type 1 diabetes. Isolated RNA was reverse transcribed in full, so expressed TCRB transcripts were sequenced. The data were produced by immunoSEQ multiplex PCR, yet TCRdb's version contains in-frame clones alone and is incomplete. The table shows approximately 170,000 clones, with 7% to 10% occurring only once. Input material: central memory CD4+ T cells from blood. All receptors derive from a young woman in good health.

Of note for this clone: The sample carries other DNA sequences with the same CDR3. The chain has TRBV5-1 and TRBJ2-7; weak D call: TRBD1 (6 bases). The V gene's germline CDR1 is SGHRS and CDR2 YFSETQ. This CDR3 region has 13 residues. Trimming took 4 bases from V and 3 from J, leaving 11 bases between them. The CDR3 reads CASSPGQLYEQYF. CDR3 nucleotide sequence: TGCGCCAGCAGCCCCGGACAGCTCTACGAGCAGTACTTC.

This clone was counted ten times or more. The chain couples TRBV18 to TRBJ2-2; 8 bases fit TRBD1. V lost 6 bases to trimming and J lost 4 bases; unmatched junction nucleotides: 7. Germline V gene data show CDR1 as KGHSH and CDR2 as LQKENI. This CDR3 is built from 15 residues. CDR3 amino acids: CASSRDRQRTGELFF. CDR3 coding DNA: TGTGCCAGCTCTCGGGACAGGCAGCGCACCGGGGAGCTGTTTTTT.

The CDR3 region is CASSSGTAPNYGYTF. In nucleotides, the CDR3 is TGTGCCAGCAGCTCTGGGACAGCACCCAACTATGGCTACACCTTC. This rearrangement joins TRBV7-9 to TRBJ1-2; 7 positions agree with TRBD1. Unmatched junction bases numbered 7, after V lost 4 bases and J lost 2 bases. CDR3 length: 15 amino acids. CDR1 and CDR2 (germline): SEHNR, FQNEAQ (reference sequence).

This rearrangement joins TRBV19 to TRBJ1-3; D gene ambiguous. V lost 4 bases and J lost 1, with 8 bases in between. Germline CDR1 and CDR2: LNHDA and SQIVND (reference sequence). The CDR3 is 14 amino acids. CDR3 DNA sequence: TGTGCCAGTAGTACCAGTGTTTCTGGAAACACCATATATTTT. As protein: CASSTSVSGNTIYF. Full variable domain (rest looked up from reference TRBV19 and TRBJ1-3): DGGITQSPKYLFRKEGQNVTLSCEQNLNHDAMYWYRQDPGQGLRLIYYSQIVNDFQKGDIAEGYSVSREKKESFPLTVTSAQKNPTAFYLCASSTSVSGNTIYFGEGSWLTVV.

Only a few counts were recorded for this clone. The V and J genes are TRBV30 and TRBJ2-5; D is possibly TRBD2 (5 bases). V was clipped by 5 bases and J by 3 bases, with 10 bases between them. Germline CDR1 and CDR2: GTSNPN and SVGIG (reference sequence). This CDR3 has 12 residues. The CDR3 here is CAWAWGEETQYF. CDR3 nucleotides: TGTGCCTGGGCATGGGGAGAAGAGACCCAGTACTTC.

This clone has more than one count but fewer than ten. V usage is TRBV9 and J usage is TRBJ2-3, with 14 bases matching TRBD2. The CDR3 runs 16 residues. Germline CDR1 SGDLS, CDR2 YYNGEE. Trimming removed 3 bases from V and 5 bases from J; junction bases left unmatched: 5. Here the CDR3 reads CASSAGLAGVLDTQYF. CDR3 in DNA: TGTGCCAGCAGCGCGGGACTAGCGGGAGTATTAGATACGCAGTATTTT.

The rearrangement uses TRBV6-1 and TRBJ2-3; unclear D gene. The CDR3 spans 15 residues. V gave up 5 bases and J gave up 1 base, with 13 bases separating them. The germline CDR1 and CDR2 sequences are MNHNS and SASEGT. DNA of the CDR3: TGTGCCAGCAGTCCTCAGGCCTTCCGCACAGATACGCAGTATTTT. Translating gives CASSPQAFRTDTQYF.

This clone was recorded a few times. The rearrangement uses TRBV2 and TRBJ2-2; 9 bases align to TRBD1. Per the germline V gene, CDR1 is SNHLY and CDR2 is FYNNEI. V gave up 9 bases and J gave up 4 bases; unmatched junction bases: 6. The CDR3 runs 14 residues. The CDR3 DNA reads as TGTGCCAGGGGACAGGGAGCGGGCACCGGGGAGCTGTTTTTT. Encoded protein: CARGQGAGTGELFF.